This T cell receptor (beta chain) stems from a study of tumor-infiltrating lymphocytes in primary liver carcinoma. Remarks on this clonotype: Its specificity is unknown.

Unsorted bulk tissue of about 19-33 mg yielded co-extracted RNA and DNA. No treatment had been given to the patients, who were chronically infected with HBV. There were five separate regions sampled from each tumor. V gave up 5 bases and J gave up 1 base, with 18 bases separating them. The CDR3 extends over 16 amino acids. CDR1 and CDR2 from the germline V gene are MNHEY and SVGAGI. A constant-region primer primed TCR beta cDNA synthesis from about 530 ng of total RNA. Libraries for TCR beta were built through three nested multiplex PCR rounds, which together made up a slightly modified ARM-PCR procedure. Each of the first two PCR rounds ran roughly 9 cycles with TRBV1-TRBV30 forward and C-beta reverse primers. TCRdb re-called the multiplex PCR reads through MiXCR, storing one row per CDR3 protein. The sample includes about 78,000 distinct CDR3 sequences, over 60% seen only once; the top ten take about 30%.

Study outcomes and limitations: Only about 8-24% of top clones spanned all five tumor regions.

The specimen sequenced was liver tumor tissue from sampling region 4. Subset described: tumor region T4, right-lateral pole. The V and J genes are TRBV6-5 and TRBJ2-7; possibly TRBD2 for D (5 bases). The source is a man aged 40-55 years with primary liver carcinoma and hepatitis B virus infection. The CDR3 DNA reads as TGTGCCAGCAGTAAGTCCAGGAGAGGGAATTCCTACGAGCAGTACTTC. Protein product: CASSKSRRGNSYEQYF.